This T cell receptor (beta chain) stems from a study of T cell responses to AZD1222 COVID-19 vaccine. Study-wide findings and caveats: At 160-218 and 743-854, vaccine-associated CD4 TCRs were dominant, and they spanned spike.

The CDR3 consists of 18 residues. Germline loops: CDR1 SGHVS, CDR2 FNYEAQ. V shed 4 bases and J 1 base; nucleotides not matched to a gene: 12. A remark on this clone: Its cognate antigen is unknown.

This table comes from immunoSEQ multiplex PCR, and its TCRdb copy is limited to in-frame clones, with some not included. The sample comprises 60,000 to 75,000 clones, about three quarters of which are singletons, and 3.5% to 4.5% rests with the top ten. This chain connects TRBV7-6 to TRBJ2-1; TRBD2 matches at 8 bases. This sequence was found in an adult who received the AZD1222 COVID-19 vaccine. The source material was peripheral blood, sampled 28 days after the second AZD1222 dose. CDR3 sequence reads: CASSSLPTSAGSYNEQFF. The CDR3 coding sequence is TGTGCCAGCAGCTCACTGCCGACTAGCGCGGGGTCCTACAATGAGCAGTTCTTC.